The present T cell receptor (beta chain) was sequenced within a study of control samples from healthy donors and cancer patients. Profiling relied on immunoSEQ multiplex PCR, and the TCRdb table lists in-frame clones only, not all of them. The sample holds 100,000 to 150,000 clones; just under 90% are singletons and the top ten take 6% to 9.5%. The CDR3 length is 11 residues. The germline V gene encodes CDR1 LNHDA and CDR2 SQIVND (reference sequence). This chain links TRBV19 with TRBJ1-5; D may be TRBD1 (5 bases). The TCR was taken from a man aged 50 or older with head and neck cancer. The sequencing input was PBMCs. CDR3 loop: CAIGGEQPQHF. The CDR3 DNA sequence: TGTGCTATTGGGGGTGAACAGCCCCAGCATTTT. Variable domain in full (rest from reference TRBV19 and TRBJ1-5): DGGITQSPKYLFRKEGQNVTLSCEQNLNHDAMYWYRQDPGQGLRLIYYSQIVNDFQKGDIAEGYSVSREKKESFPLTVTSAQKNPTAFYLCAIGGEQPQHFGDGTRLSIL.